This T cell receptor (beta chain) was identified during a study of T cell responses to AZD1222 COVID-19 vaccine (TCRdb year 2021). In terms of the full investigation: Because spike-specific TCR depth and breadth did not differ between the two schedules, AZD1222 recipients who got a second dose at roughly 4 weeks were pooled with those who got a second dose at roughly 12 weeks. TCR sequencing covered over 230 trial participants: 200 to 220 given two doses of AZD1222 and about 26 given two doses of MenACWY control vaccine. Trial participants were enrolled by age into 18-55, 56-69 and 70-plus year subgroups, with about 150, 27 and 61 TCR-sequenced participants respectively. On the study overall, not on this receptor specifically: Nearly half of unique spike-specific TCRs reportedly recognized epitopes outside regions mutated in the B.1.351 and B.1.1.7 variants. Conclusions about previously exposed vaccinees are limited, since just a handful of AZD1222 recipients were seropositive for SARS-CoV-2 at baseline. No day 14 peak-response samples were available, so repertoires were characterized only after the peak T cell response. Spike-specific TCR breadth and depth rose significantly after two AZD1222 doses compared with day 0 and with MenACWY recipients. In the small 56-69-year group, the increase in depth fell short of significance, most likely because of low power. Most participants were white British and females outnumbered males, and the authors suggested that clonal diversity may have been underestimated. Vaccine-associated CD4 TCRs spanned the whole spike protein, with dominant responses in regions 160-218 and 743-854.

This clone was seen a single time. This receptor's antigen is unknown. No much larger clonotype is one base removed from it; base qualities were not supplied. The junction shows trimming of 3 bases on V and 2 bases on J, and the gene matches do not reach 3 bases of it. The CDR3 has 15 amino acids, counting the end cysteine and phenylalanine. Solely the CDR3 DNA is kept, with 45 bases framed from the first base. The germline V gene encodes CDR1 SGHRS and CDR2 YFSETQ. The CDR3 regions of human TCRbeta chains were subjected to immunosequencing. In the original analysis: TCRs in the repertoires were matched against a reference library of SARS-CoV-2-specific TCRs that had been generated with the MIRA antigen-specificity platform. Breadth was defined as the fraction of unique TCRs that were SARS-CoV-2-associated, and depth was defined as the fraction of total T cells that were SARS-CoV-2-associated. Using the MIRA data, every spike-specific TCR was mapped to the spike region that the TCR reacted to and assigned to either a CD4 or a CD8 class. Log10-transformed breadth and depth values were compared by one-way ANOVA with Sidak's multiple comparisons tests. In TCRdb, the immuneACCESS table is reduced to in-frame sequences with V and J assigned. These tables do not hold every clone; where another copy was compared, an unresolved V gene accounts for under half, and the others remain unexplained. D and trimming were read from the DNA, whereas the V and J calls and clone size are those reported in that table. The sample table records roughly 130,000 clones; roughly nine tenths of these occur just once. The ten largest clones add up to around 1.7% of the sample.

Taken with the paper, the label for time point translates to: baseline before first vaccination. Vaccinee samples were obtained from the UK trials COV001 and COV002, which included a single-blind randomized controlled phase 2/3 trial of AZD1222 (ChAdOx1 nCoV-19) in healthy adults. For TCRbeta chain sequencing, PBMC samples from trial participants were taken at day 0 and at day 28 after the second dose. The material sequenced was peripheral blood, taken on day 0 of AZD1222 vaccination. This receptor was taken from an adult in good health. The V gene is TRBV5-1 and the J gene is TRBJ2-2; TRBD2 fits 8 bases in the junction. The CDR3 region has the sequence CASSSGLANTGELFF. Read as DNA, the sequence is TGCGCCAGCAGCTCAGGACTAGCTAACACCGGGGAGCTGTTTTTT.